The 7 T cell receptor beta chains reported below all come from one sample, sequenced in a study of Ad26.COV2.S vaccination and SARS-CoV-2 variants (dated by TCRdb to the early 2020s). Receptors were amplified or captured by the immunoSEQ multiplex PCR assay. Held by TCRdb, this immuneACCESS table contains in-frame sequences only and omits some clones. Under half of the omission traces to an unresolved V gene where checked; the cause of the rest is unknown. This sample comprises around 340,000 clones, around 89% of them detected only once. About 4.6% of the sample is taken by the ten largest. The sample's treatment or condition label, in plain terms: 15 to 20 received Ad26.COV2.S at low or high dose, single or two shots; about 5 received placebo; per-sample allocation not given. Repertoires of vaccine and placebo recipients were sequenced from samples collected on day 63 after the first injection.

Sample: peripheral blood, taken in a trial of Ad26.COV2.S vaccine versus placebo. These receptors all stem from a person aged 18 to 59 who received the Ad26.COV2.S COVID-19 vaccine or a placebo.

The gene calls are TRBV3-1 (or the pseudogene TRBV3-2) and TRBJ1-1, with 12 bases identical to TRBD1. After removal of 3 bases from V and 4 bases from J, the junction contained 3 bases not matched to a gene. Germline CDR1 is LGHDT and CDR2 is YNNKEL (reference sequence). The CDR3 is made up of 15 amino acids. CDR3 in amino acids: CASSQGQGATTEAFF. The CDR3 DNA follows: TGTGCCAGCAGCCAGGGACAGGGGGCGACCACTGAAGCTTTCTTT.

This chain connects TRBV3-1 (or the pseudogene TRBV3-2) to TRBJ2-7; 9 bases fit TRBD2. V was pared by 2 bases and J by 5 bases, with 7 bases of the junction left unmatched. The CDR3 extends over 15 amino acids. The germline V gene has CDR1 LGHDT and CDR2 YNNKEL (reference sequence). The CDR3 DNA is TGTGCCAGCAGCCAACAGAATAGCGGGAGCCACGAGCAGTACTTC. Residues: CASSQQNSGSHEQYF.

The gene calls are TRBV7-2 and TRBJ1-2; 9 positions match TRBD1. V shed 3 bases, J shed 4 bases, and the junction held 9 bases outside the gene matches. Germline V lookup: CDR1 SGHTA, CDR2 FQGNSA. This CDR3 comprises 16 residues. DNA of the CDR3: TGTGCCAGCAGCTTGGGAGGGACAGGGCGCCGCTATGGCTACACCTTC. Amino acids: CASSLGGTGRRYGYTF.

This clone was picked up one time. The V and J genes are TRBV15 and TRBJ1-1; 9 nucleotides align to TRBD1. The length of the CDR3 is 17 residues. V shed 0 bases and J 1 base; nucleotides not matched to a gene: 6. Per germline, CDR1 LNHNV and CDR2 YYDKDF (reference sequence). The CDR3 DNA is TGTGCCACCAGCAGAGAGGACAGGGGCTTTAGGAACACTGAAGCTTTCTTT. Its translation is CATSREDRGFRNTEAFF. Full variable domain (remainder filled in from reference TRBV15 and TRBJ1-1): DAMVIQNPRYQVTQFGKPVTLSCSQTLNHNVMYWYQQKSSQAPKLLFHYYDKDFNNEADTPDNFQSRRPNTSFCFLDIRSPGLGDTAMYLCATSREDRGFRNTEAFFGQGTRLTVV.

This clone was recorded a few times. This sequence joins TRBV11-2 and TRBJ1-1; 8 bases align to TRBD1. The CDR3 extends over 14 amino acids. CDR1 is SGHAT and CDR2 is FQNNGV in the germline V gene. J was trimmed by 4 bases and V by 4 bases; bases with no gene match: 5. CDR3 DNA sequence: TGTGCCAGCAGCTCTGCAGGGGGCTTCACTGAAGCTTTCTTT. It specifies CASSSAGGFTEAFF.

This chain links TRBV7-9 with TRBJ1-5; 7 bases align to TRBD1. Germline loops: CDR1 SEHNR, CDR2 FQNEAQ (reference sequence). The CDR3 has 14 residues. CDR3 protein: CATAGGDSNQPQHF. CDR3 in DNA: TGTGCAACGGCAGGGGGAGATAGCAATCAGCCCCAGCATTTT. The variable domain in full, with the rest retrieved from reference TRBV7-9 and TRBJ1-5, is DTGVSQNPRHKITKRGQNVTFRCDPISEHNRLYWYRQTLGQGPEFLTYFQNEAQLEKSRLLSDRFSAERPKGSFSTLEIQRTEQGDSAMYLCATAGGDSNQPQHFGDGTRLSIL.

The rearrangement uses TRBV19 and TRBJ2-7, with 7 bases matching TRBD2. V shed 4 bases, J shed 0 bases, and the junction held 12 bases outside the gene matches. Germline V gene lookup returns CDR1 LNHDA and CDR2 SQIVND (reference sequence). The CDR3 runs 17 residues. CDR3 DNA sequence: TGTGCCAGTAGTAATATATGGGAGGGGAGTAGCTCCTACGAGCAGTACTTC. Translating gives CASSNIWEGSSSYEQYF.